Described below is a single T cell receptor beta chain sequence and its context. The antigen is not known. The sample originates from a study of blood T cells in healthy people across ages. Study-level points and caveats: One million T cells yielded diversity estimates that were considered underestimates. Leaving the PBMCs unsorted stopped any conclusive comparison of naive versus antigen-experienced cells.

Using a J-beta primer mix together with a sample-barcoded 5' primer, a second PCR was run for about 6 to 11 cycles. Unique molecular identifiers of 12 random nucleotides labeled each cDNA. TCRdb reprocessed the 5' RACE reads with MiXCR, giving one entry per CDR3 protein. The sample carries around 280,000 distinct CDR3 sequences, 25% to 30% recorded once. CDR3 length equals 17 residues. CDR1 and CDR2 (germline): SEHNR, FQNEAQ (reference sequence). Trimming pared 6 bases from V and 4 bases from J, leaving 24 bases between. This clonotype originated in a woman aged 70-85 years in good health. This chain joins TRBV7-9 and TRBJ2-5, with a possible D match to TRBD1 (6 bases). Source material: blood. The DNA of the CDR3 is TGTGCCAGCAGTTTGGGCTCCTTTACAGGGTTGGGAGAGACCCAGTACTTC. Translated: CASSLGSFTGLGETQYF.